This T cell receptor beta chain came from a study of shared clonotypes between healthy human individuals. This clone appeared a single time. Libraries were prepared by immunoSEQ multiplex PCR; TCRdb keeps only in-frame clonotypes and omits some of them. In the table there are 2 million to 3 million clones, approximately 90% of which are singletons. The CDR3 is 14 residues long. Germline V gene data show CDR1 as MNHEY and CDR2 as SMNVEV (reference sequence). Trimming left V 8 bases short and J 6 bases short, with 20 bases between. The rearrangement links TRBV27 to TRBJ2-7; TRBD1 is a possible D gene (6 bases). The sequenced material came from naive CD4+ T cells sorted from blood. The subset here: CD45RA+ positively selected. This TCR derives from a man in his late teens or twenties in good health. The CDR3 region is CASHVNRDTSEQYF. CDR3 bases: TGTGCCAGCCACGTAAACAGGGACACGAGCGAGCAGTACTTC.